The clone carrying this T cell receptor beta chain was observed a few times. Its specificity is unknown. The data originate from a study of T cells in Graves' hyperthyroidism and ophthalmopathy. Study as a whole: Blood from the periphery was taken at initial diagnosis, before any treatment. Study findings and constraints: The model anticipated ophthalmopathy a median about six months pre-onset. Patients with ophthalmopathy were separated from those with stable hyperthyroidism by a 13 V-J model.

This CDR3 spans 14 amino acids. Trimming took 8 bases from V and 0 from J, leaving 11 bases between them. Researchers amplified the TCR beta CDR3 regions from RNA transcripts. The primer set for the first-round RT-PCR of the TCR CDR3 was HTBI. TCRdb redid the calling of the multiplex PCR reads with MiXCR, one entry per CDR3 protein. Of about 840,000 distinct CDR3 sequences detected, 38% appear once; the ten largest clones hold around 9.3%. The TCR sequence derives from a man between 18 and 35 years old with Graves' hyperthyroidism. This sequence joins TRBV12-3 or TRBV12-4 and TRBJ1-5, with D hard to call. Sample: blood. The CDR3 bases are TGTGCCAGCGCCGGGGTTTCTAGCAATCAGCCCCAGCATTTT. It encodes CASAGVSSNQPQHF.